This T cell receptor (beta chain) was found in a study of vaccination and CD4 T cells after COVID-19. As for the study in general: Post-COVID draws followed diagnosis by a median roughly 100 days (range 35 to 161). Broader study findings: Among reactive clones from convalescent patients, a median approximately 86% appeared only post-vaccination. SARS-CoV-2-reactive clonotype medians increased from roughly 21 to 40, not significantly.

The Oncomine TCR Beta short-read assay was applied to DNA of cultured CD4+ T cells. Cultured CD4+ T cells yielded the extracted genomic DNA. TCRdb used MiXCR to reprocess the PCR reads, holding one entry per CDR3 protein. The data show 15,000 to 20,000 distinct CDR3 sequences, approximately 50% seen once. Looked up from germline, CDR1 is LNHDA and CDR2 is SQIVND (reference sequence). The V end lost 7 bases, the J end lost 5 bases, and 9 bases lay between the germline ends. The CDR3 runs to 12 residues. The sample's treatment: roughly 10-day PBMC culture with coronavirus spike peptide pools or control peptides (ViraFEST assay). To note about this clonotype: Its antigen remains unidentified.

The TCR comes from a human donor who had recovered from COVID-19. The sequenced material came from CD4+ T cells from blood, cultured in vitro. This chain uses TRBV19 with TRBJ2-1; possible D gene TRBD2, 5 bases. CDR3 sequence: CASTKRNNEQFF. For the CDR3, the DNA is TGTGCCAGTACCAAGCGGAACAATGAGCAGTTCTTC.